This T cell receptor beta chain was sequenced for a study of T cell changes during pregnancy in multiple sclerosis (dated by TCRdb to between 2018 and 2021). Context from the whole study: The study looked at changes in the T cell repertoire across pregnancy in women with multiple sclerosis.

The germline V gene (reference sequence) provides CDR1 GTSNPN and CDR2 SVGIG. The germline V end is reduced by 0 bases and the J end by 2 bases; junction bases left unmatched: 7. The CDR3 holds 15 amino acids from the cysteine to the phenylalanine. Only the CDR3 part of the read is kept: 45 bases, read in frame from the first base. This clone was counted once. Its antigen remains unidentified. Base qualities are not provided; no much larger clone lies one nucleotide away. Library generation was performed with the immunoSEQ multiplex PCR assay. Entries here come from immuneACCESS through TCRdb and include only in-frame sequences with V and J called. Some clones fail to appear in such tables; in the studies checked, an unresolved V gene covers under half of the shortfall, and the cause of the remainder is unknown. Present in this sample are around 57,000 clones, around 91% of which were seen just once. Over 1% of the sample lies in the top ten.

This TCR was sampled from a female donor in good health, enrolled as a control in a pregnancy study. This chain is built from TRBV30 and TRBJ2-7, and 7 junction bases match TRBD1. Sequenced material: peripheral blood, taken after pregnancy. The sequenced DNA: TGTGCCTGGAGTGTACTTGGGACAGATACCTACGAGCAGTACTTC. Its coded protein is CAWSVLGTDTYEQYF.